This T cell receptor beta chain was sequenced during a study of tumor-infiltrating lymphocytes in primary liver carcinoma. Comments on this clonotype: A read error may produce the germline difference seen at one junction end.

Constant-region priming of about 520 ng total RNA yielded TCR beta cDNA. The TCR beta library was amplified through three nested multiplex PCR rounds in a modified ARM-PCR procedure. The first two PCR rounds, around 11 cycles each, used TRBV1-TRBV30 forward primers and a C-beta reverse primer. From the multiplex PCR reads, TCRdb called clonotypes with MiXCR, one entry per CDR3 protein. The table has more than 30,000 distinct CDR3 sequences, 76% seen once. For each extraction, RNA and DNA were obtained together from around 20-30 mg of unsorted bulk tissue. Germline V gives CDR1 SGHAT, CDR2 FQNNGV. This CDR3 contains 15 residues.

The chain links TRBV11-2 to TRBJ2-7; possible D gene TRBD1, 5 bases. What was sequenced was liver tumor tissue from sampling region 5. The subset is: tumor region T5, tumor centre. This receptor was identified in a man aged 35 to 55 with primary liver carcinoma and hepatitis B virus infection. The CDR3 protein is CANSFMTDPDYEQYF. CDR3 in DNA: TGCGCAAACAGCTTCATGACAGATCCGGACTACGAGCAGTACTTC.